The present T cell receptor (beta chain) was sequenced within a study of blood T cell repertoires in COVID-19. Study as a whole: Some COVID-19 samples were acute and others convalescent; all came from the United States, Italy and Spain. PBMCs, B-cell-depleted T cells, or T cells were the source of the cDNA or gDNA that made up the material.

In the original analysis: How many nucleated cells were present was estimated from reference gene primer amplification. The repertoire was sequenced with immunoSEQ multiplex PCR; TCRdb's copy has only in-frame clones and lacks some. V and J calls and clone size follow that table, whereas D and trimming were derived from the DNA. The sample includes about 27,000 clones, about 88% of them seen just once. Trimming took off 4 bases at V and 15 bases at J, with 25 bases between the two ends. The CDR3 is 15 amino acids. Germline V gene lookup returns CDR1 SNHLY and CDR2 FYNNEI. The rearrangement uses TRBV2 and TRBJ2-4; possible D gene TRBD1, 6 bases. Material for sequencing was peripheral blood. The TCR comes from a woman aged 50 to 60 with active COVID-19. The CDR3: CASSATPTGLSIRYF. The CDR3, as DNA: TGTGCCAGCAGTGCCACGCCGACAGGCCTTTCTATCCGGTACTTC.